This TCR beta chain was captured in a study of healthy donors' naive CD4 and CD8 T cells. Findings and caveats of the study: Negatively charged CDR3s marked CD8+ lineage; positively charged CDR3s marked CD4+ lineage.

CDR1 GTSNPN and CDR2 SVGIG come from the germline V gene (reference sequence). V gave up 1 base and J gave up 13 bases; unmatched junction bases: 5. The CDR3 runs to 11 residues. Naive CD4+ cells were sorted as CD4+CD8-CD45RO-CD45RA+; naive CD8+ as CD8+CD4-CD45RA+CD27bright. Of note for this clonotype: Its antigen is as yet unknown.

TCR libraries were built from about 500 ng of total RNA by linear amplification. TCRdb used MiXCR to reprocess the reads, holding one entry per CDR3 protein. The sample records roughly 200,000 distinct CDR3 sequences, about 76% being singletons. This chain connects TRBV30 to TRBJ2-7, with 9 bases lining up with TRBD1. This TCR was recovered from a pool of human donors in good health; the sample pools cells from several healthy donors. The sequencing input was naive CD4+ and CD8+ T cells sorted from blood, pooled from several donors. CDR3 nucleotide sequence: TGTGCCTGGAGTGACAGGGGGCATAATTACTTC. This sequence encodes CAWSDRGHNYF.